The entry below gives a single T cell receptor beta chain sequence along with its context. Sequenced by immunoSEQ multiplex PCR; TCRdb stores in-frame clones only, minus some. The sample holds about 70,000 clones; roughly 90% are singletons and the top ten take 4.5% to 5%. Germline CDR1 is SGDLS and CDR2 is YYNGEE. CDR3 length: 13 amino acids. Trimming stripped 2 bases from V and 3 bases from J, with 8 bases between. This entry comes from a study of technical replicates of blood from several donors. The source material was PBMCs. This receptor was identified in a human donor in good health. Some clones in this sample may be carry-over from other donors' samples. The chain couples TRBV9 to TRBJ1-1, with a tentative D call TRBD1 (6 bases). The CDR3, as DNA: TGTGCCAGCAGCGTCGGGGGGCACACTGAAGCTTTCTTT. This sequence encodes CASSVGGHTEAFF.